A single sample gave rise to the 15 T cell receptor beta chains below, sequenced in a study of T cell repertoires in cytomegalovirus infection. TCRdb re-called the reads with MiXCR, one entry per CDR3 protein. The table lists approximately 500,000 distinct CDR3 sequences, 30% to 40% of them singletons, with roughly 15% in the top ten. Antigens of these TCRs are unknown. Sequenced here: cultured PBMCs, sampled from culture after CMV antigen stimulation. These receptors came from a human donor in good health (CMV status not recorded). Some clones in this sample may be carry-over from other donors' samples.

This clonotype was found a few times. This CDR3 reads CASTLRTGGETQYF. The DNA of the CDR3 is TGTGCCAGCACGCTTCGGACAGGGGGAGAGACCCAGTACTTC. The chain joins TRBV11-2 to TRBJ2-5, with 10 bases fitting TRBD1. Germline V gene lookup returns CDR1 SGHAT and CDR2 FQNNGV. V gave up 7 bases and J gave up 4 bases; unmatched junction bases: 6. This CDR3 region has 14 residues. Complete variable domain (other parts from reference TRBV11-2 and TRBJ2-5): EAGVAQSPRYKIIEKRQSVAFWCNPISGHATLYWYQQILGQGPKLLIQFQNNGVVDDSQLPKDRFSAERLKGVDSTLKIQPAKLEDSAVYLCASTLRTGGETQYFGPGTRLLVL.

The chain couples TRBV6-2 or TRBV6-3 to TRBJ2-7; a weak D match, TRBD2 (5 bases). The V end lost 0 bases, the J end lost 1 base, and 22 bases lay between the germline ends. This CDR3 region has 19 residues. Germline loops: CDR1 MNHEY, CDR2 SVGEGT. CDR3 residues: CASSYSGLRSGPVSYEQYV. In nucleotides, the CDR3 is TGTGCCAGCAGTTACTCGGGCCTTCGAAGCGGTCCAGTTTCCTACGAGCAGTACGTC.

Only a few counts were recorded for this clonotype. The chain recombines TRBV18 with TRBJ1-1; D not certain. V shed 0 bases and J shed 0 bases, with 5 bases lying between them. CDR3 length equals 14 residues. CDR1 and CDR2 (germline): KGHSH, LQKENI. CDR3 sequence (DNA): TGTGCCAGCTCACCACCATCGGTGAACACTGAAGCTTTCTTT. Amino acid sequence: CASSPPSVNTEAFF.

The chain joins TRBV3-1 to TRBJ1-2; D may be TRBD1 (6 bases). This CDR3 is built from 15 residues. The germline V and J ends were trimmed by 4 bases and 4 bases, with 16 bases remaining between them. Germline CDR1 and CDR2: LGHDT and YNNKEL (reference sequence). In DNA form, the CDR3 reads TGTGCCAGCAGCCGTAACCCACAGGGTCCCTATGGCTACACCTTC. Translated, it gives CASSRNPQGPYGYTF. Based on the CDR3 plus reference TRBV3-1 and TRBJ1-2, the full variable domain is DTAVSQTPKYLVTQMGNDKSIKCEQNLGHDTMYWYKQDSKKFLKIMFSYNNKELIINETVPNRFSPKSPDKAHLNLHINSLELGDSAVYFCASSRNPQGPYGYTFGSGTRLTVV.

Only a few counts were recorded for this clonotype. V usage is TRBV28 and J usage is TRBJ1-4, with TRBD1 matching over 10 bases. Germline CDR1 and CDR2: MDHEN and SYDVKM. The CDR3 totals 15 residues. The J segment lost 7 bases and the V segment lost 6 bases, leaving 8 bases of the junction unmatched. CDR3 bases: TGTGCCAGCAGGGGCGGGACAGGGGCGGCTGAAAAACTGTTTTTT. This codes for CASRGGTGAAEKLFF.

This clonotype was counted many times. This chain joins TRBV7-2 and TRBJ2-6; D gene ambiguous. CDR1 SGHTA and CDR2 FQGNSA come from the germline V gene. The length of the CDR3 is 15 residues. The V end lost 2 bases, the J end lost 0 bases, and 5 bases lay between the germline ends. The CDR3 region has the DNA TGTGCCAGCAGCTTATACCTCTCTGGGGCCAACGTCCTGACTTTC. Translating it yields CASSLYLSGANVLTF.

This clonotype has a handful of counts. CDR3 sequence (DNA): TGTGCCAGTAACCCCTGGGGGGGGCAAGAGACCCAGTACTTC. Protein product: CASNPWGGQETQYF. The chain has TRBV9 and TRBJ2-5; 7 positions match TRBD2. J gave up 2 bases and V 8 bases, and 9 bases lay outside the gene matches. This CDR3 has 14 amino acids. Germline V gene sequence: CDR1 SGDLS, CDR2 YYNGEE.

V usage is TRBV20-1 and J usage is TRBJ2-5; D is possibly TRBD1 or TRBD2 (5 bases each). Germline CDR1 reads DFQATT; CDR2 reads SNEGSKA (reference sequence). Trimming removed 6 bases from V and 2 bases from J, with 22 bases in between. This CDR3 is built from 16 residues. The DNA for the CDR3 is TGCAGTGCGATGGGCGACGGGAAGGGGCCGCAAGAGACCCAGTACTTC. It is translated as CSAMGDGKGPQETQYF.

This clonotype was observed a few times. The chain joins TRBV7-9 to TRBJ1-1; TRBD1 matches 8 bases. V shed 5 bases and J 6 bases; nucleotides not matched to a gene: 8. The CDR3 covers 14 residues. Germline V lookup: CDR1 SEHNR, CDR2 FQNEAQ (reference sequence). CDR3 region: CASSRTGGKPEAFF. The DNA of the CDR3 is TGTGCCAGCAGCAGAACAGGGGGTAAACCTGAAGCTTTCTTT. The full variable domain, its missing parts supplied by reference TRBV7-9 and TRBJ1-1, is DTGVSQNPRHKITKRGQNVTFRCDPISEHNRLYWYRQTLGQGPEFLTYFQNEAQLEKSRLLSDRFSAERPKGSFSTLEIQRTEQGDSAMYLCASSRTGGKPEAFFGQGTRLTVV.

The chain joins TRBV28 to TRBJ1-5; D ambiguous. V was shortened by 7 bases and J by 1 base, with 5 bases between the two germline ends. Germline loops: CDR1 MDHEN, CDR2 SYDVKM. This CDR3 comprises 12 residues. CDR3 sequence: CASIDSNQPQHF. The CDR3, as DNA: TGTGCCAGCATTGACAGCAATCAGCCCCAGCATTTT.

In this sample, this clonotype turned up many times. The V and J genes are TRBV7-2 and TRBJ2-7, with TRBD2 as a possible D gene (5 bases). The CDR3 runs to 13 residues. CDR1 is SGHTA, CDR2 FQGNSA, per germline. Trimming stripped 5 bases from V and 3 bases from J, with 11 bases between. The DNA for the CDR3 is TGTGCCAGCAGCCCCGGCCGGGGCTACGAGCAGTACTTC. Amino acid sequence: CASSPGRGYEQYF.

The chain is built from TRBV6-5 and TRBJ2-1, with 15 bases that match TRBD2. Germline CDR1 and CDR2: MNHEY and SVGAGI. CDR3 length equals 16 residues. J gave up 10 bases and V 2 bases, and 6 bases lay outside the gene matches. Here the CDR3 reads CASSYGLAGGPEEQFF. The CDR3 coding sequence is TGTGCCAGCAGTTACGGACTAGCGGGAGGGCCGGAAGAGCAGTTCTTC.

The chain recombines TRBV7-2 with TRBJ2-7, with D perhaps assigned TRBD1 or TRBD2 (5 bases each). The CDR3 totals 14 residues. Germline CDR1 SGHTA, CDR2 FQGNSA. With 5 bases removed from V and 0 bases from J, the gap between germline ends came to 11 bases. The CDR3 sequence is CASSPRGVSYEQYV. The DNA for the CDR3 is TGTGCCAGCAGCCCCCGGGGCGTCTCCTACGAGCAGTACGTC.

CDR3 nucleotide sequence: TGCAGCGTTGGCCGGGACAGGGATGGCTACACCTTC. Its protein is CSVGRDRDGYTF. The chain recombines TRBV29-1 with TRBJ1-2; 9 positions agree with TRBD1. The CDR3 has 12 residues. Germline CDR1 reads SQVTM; CDR2 reads ANQGSEA. V trimming: 4 bases; J trimming: 6 bases; junction bases outside the gene matches: 3.

The gene calls are TRBV12-3 or TRBV12-4 and TRBJ1-2; D gene ambiguous. The V gene lost 7 bases and the J gene lost 5 bases, with 14 bases spanning the gap. There are 13 residues in the CDR3. In nucleotides, the CDR3 is TGTGCCAGCACCATTGACGGGTCTTATGGCTACACCTTC. As protein: CASTIDGSYGYTF.